This T cell receptor (beta chain) was recovered during a study of immune heterogeneity within non-small cell lung tumors. Study background: There was 1 tumor not otherwise specified, along with some 11 non-squamous carcinomas and a few squamous cell carcinomas.

The starting template was genomic DNA from bulk tumor, 550 to 700 ng per sample. In surgery, several biopsies were collected from each primary tumor at widely spaced sites. Curative surgery was performed on patients who had untreated, newly diagnosed non-small cell lung cancer. The TCR beta CDR3 region underwent multiplex PCR amplification with 32 V and 13 J primers. MiXCR, run by TCRdb on the multiplex PCR reads, gives a single entry per CDR3 protein. The data contain roughly 8,900 distinct CDR3 sequences, approximately 34% of them singletons. Between the trimmed V and J ends, which lost 3 bases and 1 base, there was a span of 13 bases. The CDR3 runs to 15 residues. CDR1 and CDR2 (germline): SGHNT, YYREEE (reference sequence).

V and J are TRBV5-4 and TRBJ2-5, with D tentatively TRBD1 (6 bases). Sequences were obtained from lung tumor tissue. This clonotype was sampled from a man aged 55-75 years with non-small cell lung cancer. The CDR3 DNA follows: TGTGCCAGCAGCTCCCGACAGGAAAGCCAAGAGACCCAGTACTTC. Translating gives CASSSRQESQETQYF.